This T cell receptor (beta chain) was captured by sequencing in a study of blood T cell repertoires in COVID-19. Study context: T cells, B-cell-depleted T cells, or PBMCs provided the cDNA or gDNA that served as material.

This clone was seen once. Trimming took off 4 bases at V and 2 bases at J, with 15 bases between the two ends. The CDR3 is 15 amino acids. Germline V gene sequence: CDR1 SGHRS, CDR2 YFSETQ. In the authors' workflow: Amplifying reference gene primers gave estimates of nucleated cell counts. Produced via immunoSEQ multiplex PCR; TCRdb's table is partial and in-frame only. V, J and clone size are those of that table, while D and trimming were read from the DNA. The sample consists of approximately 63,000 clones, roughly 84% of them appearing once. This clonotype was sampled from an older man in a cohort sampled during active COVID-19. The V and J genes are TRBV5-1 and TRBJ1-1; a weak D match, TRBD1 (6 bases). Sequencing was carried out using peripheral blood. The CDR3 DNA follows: TGCGCCAGCAGCCCAACAACAGGGCTAAACACTGAAGCTTTCTTT. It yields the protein CASSPTTGLNTEAFF.